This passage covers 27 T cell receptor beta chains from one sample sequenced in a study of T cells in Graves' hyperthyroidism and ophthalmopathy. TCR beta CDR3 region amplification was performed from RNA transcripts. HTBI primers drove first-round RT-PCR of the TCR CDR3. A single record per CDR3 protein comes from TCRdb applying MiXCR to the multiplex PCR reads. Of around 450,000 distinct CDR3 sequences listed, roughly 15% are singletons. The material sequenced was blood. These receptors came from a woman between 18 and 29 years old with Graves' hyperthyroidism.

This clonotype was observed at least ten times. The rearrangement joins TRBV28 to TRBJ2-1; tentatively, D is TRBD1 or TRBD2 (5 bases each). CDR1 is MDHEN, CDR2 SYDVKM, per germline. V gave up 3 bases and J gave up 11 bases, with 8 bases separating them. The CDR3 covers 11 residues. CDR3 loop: CASSFRDQQFF. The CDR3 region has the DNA TGTGCCAGCAGTTTCAGGGACCAGCAGTTCTTC.

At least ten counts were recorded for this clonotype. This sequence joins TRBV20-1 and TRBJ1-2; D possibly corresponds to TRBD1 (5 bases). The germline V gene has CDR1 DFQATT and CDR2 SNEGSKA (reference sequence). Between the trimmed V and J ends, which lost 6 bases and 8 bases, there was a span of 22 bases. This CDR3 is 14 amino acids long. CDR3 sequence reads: CSARLLHWGEGYTF. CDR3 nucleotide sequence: TGCAGTGCGCGACTTTTACACTGGGGGGAAGGCTACACCTTC.

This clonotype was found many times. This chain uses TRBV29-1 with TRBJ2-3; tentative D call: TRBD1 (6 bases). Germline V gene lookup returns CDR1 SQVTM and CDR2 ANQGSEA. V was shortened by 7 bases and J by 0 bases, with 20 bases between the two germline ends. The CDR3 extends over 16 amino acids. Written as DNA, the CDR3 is TGCAGCGCCCGTACAACCGGGACATCTAGCACAGATACGCAGTATTTT. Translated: CSARTTGTSSTDTQYF.

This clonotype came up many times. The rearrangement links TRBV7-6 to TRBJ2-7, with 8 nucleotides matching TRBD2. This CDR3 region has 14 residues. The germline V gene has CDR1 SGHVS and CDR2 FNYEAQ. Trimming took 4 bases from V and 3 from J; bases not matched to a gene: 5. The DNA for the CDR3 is TGTGCCAGCAGCTCTTTAGCGGGATTCTACGAGCAGTACTTC. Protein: CASSSLAGFYEQYF. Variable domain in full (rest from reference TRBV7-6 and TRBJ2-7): GAGVSQSPRYKVTKRGQDVALRCDPISGHVSLYWYRQALGQGPEFLTYFNYEAQQDKSGLPNDRFSAERPEGSISTLTIQRTEQRDSAMYRCASSSLAGFYEQYFGPGTRLTVT.

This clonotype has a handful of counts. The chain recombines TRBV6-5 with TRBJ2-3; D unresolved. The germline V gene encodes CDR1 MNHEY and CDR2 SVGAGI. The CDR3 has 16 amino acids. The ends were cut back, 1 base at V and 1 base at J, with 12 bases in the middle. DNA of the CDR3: TGTGCCAGCAGTTACTTGGGGTCAGGAGGCACAGATACGCAGTATTTT. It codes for CASSYLGSGGTDTQYF.

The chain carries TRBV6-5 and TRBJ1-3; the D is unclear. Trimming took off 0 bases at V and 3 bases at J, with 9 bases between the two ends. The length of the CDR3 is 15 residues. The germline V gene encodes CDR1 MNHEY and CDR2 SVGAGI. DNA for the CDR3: TGTGCCAGCAGTTACTCGACGGGAGGTGGAAACACCATATATTTT. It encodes CASSYSTGGGNTIYF.

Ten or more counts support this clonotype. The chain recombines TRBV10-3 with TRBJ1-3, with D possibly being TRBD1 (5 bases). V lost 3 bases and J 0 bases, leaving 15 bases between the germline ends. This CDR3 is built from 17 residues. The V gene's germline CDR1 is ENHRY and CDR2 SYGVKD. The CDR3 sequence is CAISDRPQGGSGNTIYF. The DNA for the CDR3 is TGTGCCATCAGTGATCGACCTCAGGGTGGCTCTGGAAACACCATATATTTT.

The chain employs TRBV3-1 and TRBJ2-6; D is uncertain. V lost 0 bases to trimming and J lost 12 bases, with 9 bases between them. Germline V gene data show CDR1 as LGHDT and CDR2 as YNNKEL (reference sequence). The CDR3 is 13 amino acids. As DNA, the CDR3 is TGTGCCAGCAGCCAAGATAGGCCAGGCGTCCTGACTTTC. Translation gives CASSQDRPGVLTF.

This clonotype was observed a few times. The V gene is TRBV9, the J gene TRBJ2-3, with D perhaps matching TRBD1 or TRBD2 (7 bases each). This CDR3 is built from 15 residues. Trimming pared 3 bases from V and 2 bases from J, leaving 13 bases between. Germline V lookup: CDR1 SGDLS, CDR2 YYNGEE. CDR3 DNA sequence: TGTGCCAGCAGCGGGGAGGGGGCCGCCACAGATACGCAGTATTTT. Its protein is CASSGEGAATDTQYF.

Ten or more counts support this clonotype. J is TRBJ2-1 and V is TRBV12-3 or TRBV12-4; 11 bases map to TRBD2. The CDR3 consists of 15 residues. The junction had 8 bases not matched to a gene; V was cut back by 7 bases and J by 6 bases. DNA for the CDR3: TGTGCCAGCACTCGAACTAGCGGGAGATCCAATGAGCAGTTCTTC. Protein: CASTRTSGRSNEQFF.

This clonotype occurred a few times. The CDR3: CASSSTGLAPFF. The CDR3 DNA reads as TGTGCCAGCAGCTCGACCGGACTAGCGCCGTTCTTC. The chain links TRBV7-2 to TRBJ2-1, with 9 bases fitting TRBD2. From germline, CDR1 is SGHTA and CDR2 FQGNSA. Trimming removed 4 bases from V and 15 bases from J; junction bases left unmatched: 7. The CDR3 loop spans 12 amino acids. Based on the CDR3 plus reference TRBV7-2 and TRBJ2-1, the full variable domain is GAGVSQSPSNKVTEKGKDVELRCDPISGHTALYWYRQSLGQGLEFLIYFQGNSAPDKSGLPSDRFSAERTGGSVSTLTIQRTQQEDSAVYLCASSSTGLAPFFGPGTRLTVL.

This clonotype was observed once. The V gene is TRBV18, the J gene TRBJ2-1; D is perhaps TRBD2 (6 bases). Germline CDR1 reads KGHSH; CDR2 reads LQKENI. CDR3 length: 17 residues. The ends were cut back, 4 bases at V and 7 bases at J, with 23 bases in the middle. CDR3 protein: CASSLSPGAFRRNEQFF. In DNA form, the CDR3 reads TGTGCCAGCTCACTTTCTCCGGGAGCCTTTCGCCGGAATGAGCAGTTCTTC. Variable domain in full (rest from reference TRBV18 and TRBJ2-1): NAGVMQNPRHLVRRRGQEARLRCSPMKGHSHVYWYRQLPEEGLKFMVYLQKENIIDESGMPKERFSAEFPKEGPSILRIQQVVRGDSAAYFCASSLSPGAFRRNEQFFGPGTRLTVL.

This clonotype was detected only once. CDR3 in DNA: TGTGCCAGTAGTACGCAAACAGGGGTTCAGCCCCAGCATTTT. Translated: CASSTQTGVQPQHF. The chain is built from TRBV19 and TRBJ1-5, with 7 bases that match TRBD1. V lost 4 bases to trimming and J lost 6 bases; unmatched junction nucleotides: 6. The CDR3 spans 14 residues. The germline V gene has CDR1 LNHDA and CDR2 SQIVND (reference sequence).

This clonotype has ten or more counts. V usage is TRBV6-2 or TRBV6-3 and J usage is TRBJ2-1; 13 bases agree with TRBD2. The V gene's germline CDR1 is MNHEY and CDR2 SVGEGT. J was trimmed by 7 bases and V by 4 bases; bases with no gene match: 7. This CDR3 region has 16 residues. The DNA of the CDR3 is TGTGCCAGCAGTTTCGGACTAGCGGGAGTATTGAATGAGCAGTTCTTC. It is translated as CASSFGLAGVLNEQFF.

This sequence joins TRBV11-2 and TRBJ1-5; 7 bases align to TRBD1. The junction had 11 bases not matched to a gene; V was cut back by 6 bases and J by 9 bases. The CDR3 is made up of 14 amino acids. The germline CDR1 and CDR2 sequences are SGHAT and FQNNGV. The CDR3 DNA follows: TGTGCCAGCAGTTATGGGACAGCCTCGAGGCCCCAGCATTTT. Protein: CASSYGTASRPQHF.

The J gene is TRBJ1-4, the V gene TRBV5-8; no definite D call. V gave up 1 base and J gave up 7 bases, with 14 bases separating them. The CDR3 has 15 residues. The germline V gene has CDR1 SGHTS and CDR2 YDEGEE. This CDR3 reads CASSLKAGGSEKLFF. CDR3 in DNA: TGTGCCAGCAGCTTGAAGGCAGGCGGCTCTGAAAAACTGTTTTTT.

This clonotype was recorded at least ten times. This chain's CDR3 is CASSPTGGREKLFF. The DNA for the CDR3 is TGTGCCAGCAGCCCGACAGGGGGCCGGGAAAAACTGTTTTTT. V is TRBV7-2 and J is TRBJ1-4; 10 nucleotides line up with TRBD1. Germline V gene sequence: CDR1 SGHTA, CDR2 FQGNSA. The J segment lost 8 bases and the V segment lost 5 bases, leaving 5 bases of the junction unmatched. The CDR3 has 14 amino acids.

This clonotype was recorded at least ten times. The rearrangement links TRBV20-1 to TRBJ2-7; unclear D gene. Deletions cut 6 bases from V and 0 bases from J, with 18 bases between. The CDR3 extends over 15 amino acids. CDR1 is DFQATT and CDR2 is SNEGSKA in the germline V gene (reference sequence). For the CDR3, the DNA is TGCAGTGCCTCGGATAGATTGCGGTCCTCCTACGAGCAGTACTTC. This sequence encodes CSASDRLRSSYEQYF.

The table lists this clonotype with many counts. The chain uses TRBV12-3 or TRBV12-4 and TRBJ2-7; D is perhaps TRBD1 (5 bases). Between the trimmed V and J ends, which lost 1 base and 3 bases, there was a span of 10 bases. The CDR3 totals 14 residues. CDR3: CASSLVHQGYEQYF. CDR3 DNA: TGTGCCAGCAGTTTAGTTCATCAGGGCTACGAGCAGTACTTC.

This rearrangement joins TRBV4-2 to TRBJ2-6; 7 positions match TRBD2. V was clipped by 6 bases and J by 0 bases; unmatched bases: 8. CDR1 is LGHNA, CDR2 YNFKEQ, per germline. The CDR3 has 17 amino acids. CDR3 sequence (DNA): TGTGCCAGCAGTTCTAGCGGCTCTAGCTCTGGGGCCAACGTCCTGACTTTC. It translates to CASSSSGSSSGANVLTF.

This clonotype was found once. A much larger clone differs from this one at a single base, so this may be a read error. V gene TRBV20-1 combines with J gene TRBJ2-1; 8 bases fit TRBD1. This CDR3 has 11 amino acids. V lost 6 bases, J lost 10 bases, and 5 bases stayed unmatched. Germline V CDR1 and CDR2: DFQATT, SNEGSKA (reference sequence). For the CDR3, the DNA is TGCAGTGCCCAGACAGGGGCCGAGCAGTTCTTC. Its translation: CSAQTGAEQFF.

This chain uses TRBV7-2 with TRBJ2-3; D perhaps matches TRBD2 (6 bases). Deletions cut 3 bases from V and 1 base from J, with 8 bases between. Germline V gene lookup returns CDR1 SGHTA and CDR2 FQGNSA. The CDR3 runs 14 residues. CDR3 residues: CASSFASGTDTQYF. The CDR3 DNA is TGTGCCAGCAGCTTCGCTAGCGGCACAGATACGCAGTATTTT.

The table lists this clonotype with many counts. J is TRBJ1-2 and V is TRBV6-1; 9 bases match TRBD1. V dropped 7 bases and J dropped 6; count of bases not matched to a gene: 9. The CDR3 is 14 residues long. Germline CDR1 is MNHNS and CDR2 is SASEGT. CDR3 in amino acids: CASTTPGTGNGYTF. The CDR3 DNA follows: TGTGCCAGCACCACCCCCGGGACAGGGAATGGCTACACCTTC.

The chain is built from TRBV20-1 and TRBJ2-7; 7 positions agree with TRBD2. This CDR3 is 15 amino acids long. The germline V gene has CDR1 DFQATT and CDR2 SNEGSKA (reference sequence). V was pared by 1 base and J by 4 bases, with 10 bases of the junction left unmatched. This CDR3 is CSARASGTTMYEQYF. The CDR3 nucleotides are TGCAGTGCTAGAGCCTCGGGGACTACCATGTACGAGCAGTACTTC.

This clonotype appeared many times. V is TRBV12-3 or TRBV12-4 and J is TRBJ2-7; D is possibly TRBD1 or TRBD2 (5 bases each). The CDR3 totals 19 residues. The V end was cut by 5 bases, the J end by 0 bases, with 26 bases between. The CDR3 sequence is CASSIPHVGDGDFSYEQYF. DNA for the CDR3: TGTGCCAGCAGTATCCCTCACGTAGGGGACGGCGACTTCTCCTACGAGCAGTACTTC.

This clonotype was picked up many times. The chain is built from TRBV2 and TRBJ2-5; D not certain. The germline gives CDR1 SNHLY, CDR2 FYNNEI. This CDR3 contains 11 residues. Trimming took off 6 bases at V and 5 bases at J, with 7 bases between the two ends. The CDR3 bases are TGTGCCAGCAGGAGGTGGGAGACCCAGTACTTC. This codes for CASRRWETQYF.

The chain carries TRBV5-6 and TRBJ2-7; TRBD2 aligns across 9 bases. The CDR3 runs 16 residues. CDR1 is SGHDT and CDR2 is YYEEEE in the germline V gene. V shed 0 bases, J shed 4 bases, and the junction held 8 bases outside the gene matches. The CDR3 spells CASSLVVAGVRYEQYF. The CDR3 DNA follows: TGTGCCAGCAGCTTGGTGGTAGCGGGGGTTAGGTACGAGCAGTACTTC. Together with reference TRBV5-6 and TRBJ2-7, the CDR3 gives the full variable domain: DAGVTQSPTHLIKTRGQQVTLRCSPKSGHDTVSWYQQALGQGPQFIFQYYEEEERQRGNFPDRFSGHQFPNYSSELNVNALLLGDSALYLCASSLVVAGVRYEQYFGPGTRLTVT.